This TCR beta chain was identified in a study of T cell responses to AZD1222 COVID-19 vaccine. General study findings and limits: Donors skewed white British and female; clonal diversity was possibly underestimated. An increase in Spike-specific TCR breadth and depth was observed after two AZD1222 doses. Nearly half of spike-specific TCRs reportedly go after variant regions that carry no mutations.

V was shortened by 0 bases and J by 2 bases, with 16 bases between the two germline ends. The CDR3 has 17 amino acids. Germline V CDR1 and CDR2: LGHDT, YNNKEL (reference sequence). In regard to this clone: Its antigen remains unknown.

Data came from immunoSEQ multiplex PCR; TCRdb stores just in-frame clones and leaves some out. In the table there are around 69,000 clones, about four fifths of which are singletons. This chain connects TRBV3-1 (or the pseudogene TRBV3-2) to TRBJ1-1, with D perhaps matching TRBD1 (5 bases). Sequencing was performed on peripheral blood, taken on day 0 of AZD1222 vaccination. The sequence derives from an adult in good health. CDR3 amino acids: CASSQERGTGTNTEAFF. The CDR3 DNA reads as TGTGCCAGCAGCCAAGAGAGGGGAACAGGCACTAACACTGAAGCTTTCTTT.